The 4 T cell receptor beta chains below all came from one sample that was sequenced in a study of T cell responses to AZD1222 COVID-19 vaccine (dated by TCRdb to 2020 to 2023). The sample's time point label is to be understood as: about 28 days (+/-7) after the second vaccine dose. The method was the immunoSEQ multiplex PCR assay. TCRdb provides this immuneACCESS table in a form limited to in-frame rearrangements. Some clones are lacking; in checked studies, under half of them reflect an unresolved V gene, and why the rest are absent is not known. Counted in this sample were approximately 93,000 clones; 75% to 90% of them appeared once. More than 5% of the sample comes from the top ten. The sequenced sample was peripheral blood, obtained 28 days after the second AZD1222 dose. The origin of the receptors is an adult who received the AZD1222 COVID-19 vaccine.

This clone occurred once. This chain joins TRBV11-2 and TRBJ2-2, with 8 bases matching TRBD2. The CDR3 length is 16 residues. V dropped 5 bases and J dropped 7; count of bases not matched to a gene: 12. Germline V gives CDR1 SGHAT, CDR2 FQNNGV. In nucleotides, the CDR3 is TGTGCCAGCAGCCGCTCACGGGGGGGCCTAAGCGGGGAGCTGTTTTTT. Translating it yields CASSRSRGGLSGELFF.

CDR3 protein: CASSVVLAGGKDTQYF. CDR3 nucleotides: TGTGCCAGCAGCGTAGTGCTAGCGGGGGGGAAAGATACGCAGTATTTT. The chain links TRBV9 to TRBJ2-3; 12 nucleotides align to TRBD2. The CDR3 is 16 amino acids. The germline V gene has CDR1 SGDLS and CDR2 YYNGEE. The V segment lost 0 bases and the J segment 5 bases; nucleotides outside the gene matches: 4.

The genes are TRBV14 and TRBJ1-1, with D possibly being TRBD1 (6 bases). This CDR3 region has 15 residues. The germline gives CDR1 SGHDN, CDR2 FVKESK. Deletions cut 5 bases from V and 1 base from J, with 14 bases between. The CDR3 nucleotides read TGTGCCAGCAGCTCTATTTACAGGGAGAACACTGAAGCTTTCTTT. Translated: CASSSIYRENTEAFF.

This rearrangement joins TRBV5-1 to TRBJ2-2; 7 positions agree with TRBD2. Germline CDR1 is SGHRS and CDR2 is YFSETQ. This CDR3 is 16 amino acids long. V lost 1 base and J lost 7; bases outside the gene matches: 10. The CDR3 region has the DNA TGCGCCAGCAGCTTGATCGGCGGGGGTCATGGCGGGGAGCTGTTTTTT. Translated, it gives CASSLIGGGHGGELFF.